This TCR beta chain was captured by sequencing in a study of CD8 T cells in Susac syndrome. Looked up from germline, CDR1 is SEHNR and CDR2 is FQNEAQ (reference sequence). This CDR3 is 13 amino acids long. Trimming pared 5 bases from V and 12 bases from J, leaving 20 bases between. Reverse transcription of roughly 0.45 to 1 ug RNA used random hexamers. One entry per CDR3 protein results from TCRdb running MiXCR on the immunoSEQ multiplex PCR reads. The sample lists roughly 200,000 distinct CDR3 sequences; 85% to 95% were seen once. This sequence was found in a human donor in good health. Sequences were obtained from CD4+ T cells from PBMCs. V usage is TRBV7-9 and J usage is TRBJ2-7; D remains ambiguous. The CDR3 nucleotides read TGTGCCAGCAGCGACAACACCGTGGGTATCTCGTACGTC. It translates to CASSDNTVGISYV.